The rows below give T cell receptor beta chains drawn from one sample of a study of blood T cells in healthy people across ages. TCRdb redid the calling of the 5' RACE reads with MiXCR, one entry per CDR3 protein. The sample records about 2 million distinct CDR3 sequences, 40% to 55% being singletons. What was sequenced was blood. The receptors shown here come from a middle-aged woman in good health. CDR3s include the opening cysteine and the closing phenylalanine or tryptophan. Each record gives: J gene, D gene, V gene, clone size, CDR3 protein, CDR3 DNA. D genes are given only for firm matches. A clone size is listed for some rows: how often the clone was seen (once, few, many), or a class if it is expanded.

>TRBJ2-1|TRBD1|TRBV27|-
CASRPDRVGNEQFF
TGTGCCAGCAGACCAGACAGGGTCGGCAATGAGCAGTTCTTC
>TRBJ2-3|-|TRBV19|-
CASSFTSSDTQYF
TGTGCCAGTAGTTTCACTAGCTCGGATACGCAGTATTTT
>TRBJ2-4|-|TRBV29-1|-
CSVDDNEQYF
TGCAGCGTTGACGACAATGAGCAGTACTTC
>TRBJ2-1|TRBD2|TRBV7-9|few
CASSLASGGFEQFF
TGTGCCAGCAGCTTAGCTAGCGGGGGATTTGAGCAGTTCTTC
>TRBJ2-3|-|TRBV20-1|-
CSAWRGGNTDTQYF
TGCAGTGCTTGGAGGGGGGGCAACACAGATACGCAGTATTTT
>TRBJ2-3|TRBD1|TRBV29-1|-
CSVGRDRSYTETQYF
TGCAGCGTAGGGCGGGACAGGTCTTACACAGAGACGCAGTATTTT
>TRBJ2-2|-|TRBV27|-
CASTASVSNTGELFF
TGTGCCAGCACCGCTTCGGTATCGAACACCGGGGAGCTGTTTTTT
>TRBJ2-1|-|TRBV6-5|-
CASSVSRGKQFF
TGTGCCAGCAGCGTAAGCCGAGGGAAGCAGTTCTTC
>TRBJ1-5|-|TRBV12-3/TRBV12-4|-
CASSRGIFLGDQPQHF
TGTGCCAGCAGTCGCGGAATATTTTTGGGCGATCAGCCCCAGCATTTT
>TRBJ1-1|-|TRBV7-2|once
CASSSAGVWGEAFF
TGTGCCAGCAGCTCAGCAGGGGTATGGGGTGAAGCTTTCTTT
>TRBJ2-3|-|TRBV4-3|-
CASSQEYRTDTQYF
TGCGCCAGCAGCCAAGAGTATCGCACCGATACGCAGTATTTT
>TRBJ1-2|TRBD1|TRBV27|-
CASSVDRVHGYTF
TGTGCCAGCAGTGTCGACAGGGTGCATGGCTACACCTTC
>TRBJ2-5|TRBD1|TRBV6-2/TRBV6-3|few
CAIQTGQVRQETQYF
TGTGCCATCCAAACCGGACAGGTGCGGCAAGAGACCCAGTACTTC
>TRBJ2-7|-|TRBV12-3/TRBV12-4|-
CASSVLNLGTYEQYF
TGTGCCAGCAGTGTCCTTAACTTAGGGACCTACGAGCAGTACTTC
>TRBJ2-5|TRBD1|TRBV4-1|few
CASSQDGTVETQYF
TGCGCCAGCAGCCAAGACGGGACAGTCGAGACCCAGTACTTC
>TRBJ1-4|-|TRBV11-2|-
CASSLTGNEKLFF
TGTGCCAGCAGCTTAACAGGGAACGAAAAACTGTTTTTT
>TRBJ1-6|-|TRBV19|once
CASRAPGESPLHF
TGTGCCAGCAGGGCGCCAGGGGAATCACCCCTCCACTTT
>TRBJ1-2|-|TRBV7-3|-
CASSLKGRRGYTF
TGTGCCAGCAGCTTAAAGGGACGGCGTGGCTACACCTTC
>TRBJ2-1|TRBD2|TRBV7-2|few
CASSYHSGGGYNEQFF
TGTGCCAGCAGCTACCACAGCGGGGGCGGTTACAATGAGCAGTTCTTC
>TRBJ2-7|-|TRBV7-2|many
CASSLGQPYEQYF
TGTGCCAGCAGCTTAGGACAACCCTACGAGCAGTACTTC
>TRBJ2-3|-|TRBV20-1|-
CSARGGARGTDTQYF
TGCAGTGCTAGGGGGGGGGCCAGAGGCACAGATACGCAGTATTTT
>TRBJ2-7|-|TRBV6-2/TRBV6-3|few
CASSRPRMERGYEQYF
TGTGCCAGCAGCCGGCCCCGGATGGAAAGGGGCTACGAGCAGTACTTC